This T cell receptor (beta chain) was sequenced during a study of prognosis after radiotherapy for stage I lung cancer. Findings of the study overall: Unique TCR clone counts dropped after stereotactic body radiation therapy, from a median of around 10,000 to 6,900.

This clonotype was observed at least ten times. Its specificity is unknown. Germline V gene sequence: CDR1 GTSNPN, CDR2 SVGIG (reference sequence). V was trimmed by 2 bases and J by 1 base, leaving 12 bases between them. This CDR3 has 15 residues. Starting from genomic DNA, TCR beta CDR3 was amplified through two-round multiplex PCR. The first round of PCR was done with primers that matched each TRBV and TRBJ gene. TCRdb independently ran MiXCR on the multiplex PCR reads; one entry per CDR3 protein. The sample shows some 25,000 distinct CDR3 sequences, roughly 40% of them seen only once. The sequences come from PBMCs, collected before or after stereotactic body radiation therapy (not recorded which). The V gene is TRBV30, the J gene TRBJ2-1; D is possibly TRBD1 (5 bases). The source of this sequence is a donor of 50 years or more with non-small cell lung cancer. The CDR3: CAWSLKGWSYNEQFF. CDR3 nucleotides: TGTGCCTGGAGTCTGAAGGGGTGGTCCTACAATGAGCAGTTCTTC.